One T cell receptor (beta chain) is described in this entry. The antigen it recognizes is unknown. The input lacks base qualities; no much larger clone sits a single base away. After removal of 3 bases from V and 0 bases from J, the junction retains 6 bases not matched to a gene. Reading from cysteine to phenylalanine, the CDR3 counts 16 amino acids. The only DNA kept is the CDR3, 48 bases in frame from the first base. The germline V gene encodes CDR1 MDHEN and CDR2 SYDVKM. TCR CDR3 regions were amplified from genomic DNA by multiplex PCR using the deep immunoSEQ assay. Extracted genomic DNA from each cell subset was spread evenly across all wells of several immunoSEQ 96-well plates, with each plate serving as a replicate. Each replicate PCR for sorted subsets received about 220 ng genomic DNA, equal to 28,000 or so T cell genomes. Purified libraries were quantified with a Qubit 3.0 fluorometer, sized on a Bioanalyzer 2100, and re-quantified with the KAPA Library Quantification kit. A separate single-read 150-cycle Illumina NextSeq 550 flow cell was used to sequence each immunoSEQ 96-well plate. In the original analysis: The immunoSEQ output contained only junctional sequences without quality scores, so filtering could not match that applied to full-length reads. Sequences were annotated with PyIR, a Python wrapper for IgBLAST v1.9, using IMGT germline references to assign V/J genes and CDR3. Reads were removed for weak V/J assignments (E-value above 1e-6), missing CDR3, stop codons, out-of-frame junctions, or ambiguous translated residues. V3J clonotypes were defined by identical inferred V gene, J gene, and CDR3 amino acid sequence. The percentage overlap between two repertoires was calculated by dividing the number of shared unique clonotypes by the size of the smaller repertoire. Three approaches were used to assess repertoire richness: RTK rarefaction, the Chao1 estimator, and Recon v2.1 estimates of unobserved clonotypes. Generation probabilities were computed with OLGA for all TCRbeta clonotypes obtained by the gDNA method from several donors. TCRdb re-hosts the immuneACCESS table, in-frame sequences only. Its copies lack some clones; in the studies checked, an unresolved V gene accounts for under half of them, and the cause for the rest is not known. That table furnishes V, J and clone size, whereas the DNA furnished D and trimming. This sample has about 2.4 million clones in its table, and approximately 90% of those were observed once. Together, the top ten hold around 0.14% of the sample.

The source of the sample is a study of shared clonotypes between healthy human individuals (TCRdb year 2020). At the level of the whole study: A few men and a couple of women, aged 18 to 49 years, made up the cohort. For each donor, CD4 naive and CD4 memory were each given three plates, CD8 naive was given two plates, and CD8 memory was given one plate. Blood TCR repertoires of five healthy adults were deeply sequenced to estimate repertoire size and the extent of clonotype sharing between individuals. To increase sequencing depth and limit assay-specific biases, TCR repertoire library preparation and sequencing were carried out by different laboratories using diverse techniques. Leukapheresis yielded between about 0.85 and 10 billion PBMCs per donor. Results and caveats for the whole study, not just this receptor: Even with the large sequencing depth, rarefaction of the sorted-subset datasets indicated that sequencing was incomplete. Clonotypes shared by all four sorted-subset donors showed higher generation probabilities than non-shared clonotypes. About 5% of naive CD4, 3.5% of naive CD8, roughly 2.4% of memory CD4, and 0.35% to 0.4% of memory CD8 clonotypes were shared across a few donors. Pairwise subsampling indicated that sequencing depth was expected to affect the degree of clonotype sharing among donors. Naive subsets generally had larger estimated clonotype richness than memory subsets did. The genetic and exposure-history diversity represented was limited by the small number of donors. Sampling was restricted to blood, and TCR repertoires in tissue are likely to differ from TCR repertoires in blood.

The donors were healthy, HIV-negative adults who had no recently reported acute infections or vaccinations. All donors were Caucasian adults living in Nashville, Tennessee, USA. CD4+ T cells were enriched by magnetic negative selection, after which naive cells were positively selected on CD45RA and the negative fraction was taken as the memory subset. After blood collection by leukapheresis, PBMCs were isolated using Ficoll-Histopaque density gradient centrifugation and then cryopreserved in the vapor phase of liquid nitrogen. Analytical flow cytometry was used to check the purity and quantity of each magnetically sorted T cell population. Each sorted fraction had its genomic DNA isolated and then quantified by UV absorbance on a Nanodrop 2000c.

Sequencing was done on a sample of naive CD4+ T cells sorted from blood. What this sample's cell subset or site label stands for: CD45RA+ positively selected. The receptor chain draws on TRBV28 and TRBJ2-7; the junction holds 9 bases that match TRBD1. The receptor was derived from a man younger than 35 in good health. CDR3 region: CASSFIGTGSSYEQYF. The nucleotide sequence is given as TGTGCCAGCAGTTTCATCGGGACAGGGAGCTCCTACGAGCAGTACTTC.